This record covers a single T cell receptor (beta chain). Its antigen is currently unknown. This sample was included in a study of T cell repertoires in cytomegalovirus infection. As for the study in general: Peptides in the study included HLA-C-restricted and HLA-B-restricted CMV epitopes. Through public TCR beta signatures, both CMV infection and matching HLA type were indicated. Overall study results and limits: CMV carriers with the relevant HLA were identified by cumulative public TCR beta family frequency. What dominated the ex vivo response were HLA-C-restricted CMV-specific TCR beta clonotypes.

TCRdb itself ran the reads through MiXCR, one entry per CDR3 protein. The repertoire consists of 640,000 or so distinct CDR3 sequences, with around 31% occurring once and the leading ten covering roughly 18%. Germline lookup yields CDR1 SGHAT and CDR2 FQNNGV. This CDR3 has 15 amino acids. Trimming took off 5 bases at V and 2 bases at J, with 13 bases between the two ends. The chain carries TRBV11-2 and TRBJ2-1; a possible D gene is TRBD1 (6 bases). Source: cultured PBMCs, taken from culture after CMV antigen stimulation. This sequence originates from a human donor in good health (CMV status not recorded). Some clones in this sample may be carry-over from other donors' samples. CDR3 residues: CASSPTRTAYNEQFF. DNA for the CDR3: TGTGCCAGCAGCCCGACCCGGACAGCCTACAATGAGCAGTTCTTC.